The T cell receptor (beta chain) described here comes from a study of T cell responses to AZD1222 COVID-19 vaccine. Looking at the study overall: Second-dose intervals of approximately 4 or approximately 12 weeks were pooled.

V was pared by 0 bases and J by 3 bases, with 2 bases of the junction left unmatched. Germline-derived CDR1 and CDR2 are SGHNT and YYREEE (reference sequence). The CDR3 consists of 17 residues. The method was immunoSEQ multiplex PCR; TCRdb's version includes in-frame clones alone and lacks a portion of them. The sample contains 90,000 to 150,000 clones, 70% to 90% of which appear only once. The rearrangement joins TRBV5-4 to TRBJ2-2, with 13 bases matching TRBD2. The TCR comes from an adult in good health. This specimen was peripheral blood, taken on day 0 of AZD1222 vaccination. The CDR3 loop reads CASSLGGLAGYTGELFF. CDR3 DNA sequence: TGTGCCAGCAGCTTGGGGGGACTAGCGGGGTACACCGGGGAGCTGTTTTTT.